These T cell receptor beta chains were read from a single sample in a study of cytomegalovirus exposure and HLA in healthy donors. Here immunoSEQ multiplex PCR was the method, and the copy in TCRdb shows in-frame clones only, minus some. Here the sample spans about 130,000 clones, about 80% being singletons. The sample comprised PBMCs. The receptors come from a man in his thirties or forties in good health and CMV-seronegative. The CDR3 runs from the conserved cysteine through the conserved F or W. D genes are given only for firm matches. Clone size is shown for a subset of rows, as once, few, many or a class of expanded clone.

J gene | D gene | clone size | V gene | CDR3 protein | CDR3 DNA
TRBJ2-7 | - | - | TRBV9 | CASSAQEGEQYF | TGTGCCAGCAGCGCCCAAGAGGGCGAGCAGTACTTC
TRBJ2-1 | TRBD2 | - | TRBV6-6 | CASSYSRGAGEGEQFF | TGTGCCAGCAGTTACTCGAGAGGGGCGGGAGAGGGTGAGCAGTTCTTC
TRBJ2-3 | TRBD2 | - | TRBV5-1 | CASRSAGFTDTQYF | TGCGCCAGCCGATCAGCGGGATTTACTGATACGCAGTATTTT
TRBJ2-7 | TRBD2 | - | TRBV29-1 | CSVGGSLAADEQYF | TGCAGCGTTGGGGGGTCACTAGCGGCTGACGAGCAGTACTTC
TRBJ2-7 | - | - | TRBV4-3 | CASSQDLYGSWRYEQYF | TGCGCCAGCAGCCAAGATCTCTACGGCAGTTGGAGATACGAGCAGTACTTC
TRBJ2-2 | TRBD1 | - | TRBV5-6 | CASSLMTGMTGELFF | TGTGCCAGCAGCTTAATGACAGGGATGACCGGGGAGCTGTTTTTT
TRBJ2-1 | - | - | TRBV27 | CASSLLTRPDNEQFF | TGTGCCAGCAGTCTCCTGACGAGGCCGGACAATGAGCAGTTCTTC
TRBJ1-1 | TRBD1 | - | TRBV5-1 | CASSFQGVNTEAFF | TGCGCCAGCAGCTTTCAGGGGGTGAACACTGAAGCTTTCTTT
TRBJ1-2 | - | - | TRBV18 | CASSPTEFASGYGYTF | TGTGCCAGCTCACCAACGGAATTCGCCTCGGGCTATGGCTACACCTTC
TRBJ2-1 | TRBD2 | - | TRBV6-1 | CASSEAVWEGENEQFF | TGTGCCAGCAGTGAAGCGGTGTGGGAGGGCGAAAATGAGCAGTTCTTC
TRBJ2-5 | - | - | TRBV28 | CASSLLGEVWETQYF | TGTGCCAGCAGTTTATTGGGGGAGGTATGGGAGACCCAGTACTTC
TRBJ2-1 | TRBD2 | - | TRBV29-1 | CSVRQRDTYNEQFF | TGCAGCGTTCGTCAGCGGGATACCTACAATGAGCAGTTCTTC
TRBJ1-6 | - | - | TRBV30 | CAWSVQGPSPLHF | TGTGCCTGGAGTGTACAGGGTCCCTCACCCCTCCACTTT
TRBJ2-2 | - | - | TRBV7-9 | CASSLAGVYTGELFF | TGTGCCAGCAGCTTAGCGGGAGTTTACACCGGGGAGCTGTTTTTT
TRBJ2-7 | TRBD1 | - | TRBV6-5 | CASSYKPGGSTYEQYF | TGTGCCAGCAGTTACAAACCAGGGGGATCTACCTACGAGCAGTACTTC
TRBJ2-5 | TRBD1 | - | TRBV29-1 | CSVEDFGTAQETQYF | TGCAGCGTTGAAGATTTCGGGACAGCCCAAGAGACCCAGTACTTC
TRBJ2-3 | - | - | TRBV27 | CASSSESTDTQYF | TGTGCCAGCAGTTCCGAGAGCACAGATACGCAGTATTTT
TRBJ1-1 | - | - | TRBV6-5 | CASSVEDRNTEAFF | TGTGCCAGCAGTGTCGAGGACAGGAACACTGAAGCTTTCTTT
TRBJ2-1 | TRBD2 | once | TRBV4-3 | CASSAPGGAYNEQFF | TGCGCCAGCAGCGCCCCGGGGGGGGCCTACAATGAGCAGTTCTTC
TRBJ2-3 | TRBD2 | - | TRBV19 | CASSTRLAGNTDTQYF | TGTGCCAGTAGTACCCGACTAGCGGGCAACACAGATACGCAGTATTTT
TRBJ2-1 | - | few | TRBV6-5 | CASKGKVHYNEQFF | TGTGCCAGCAAGGGGAAGGTTCACTACAATGAGCAGTTCTTC
TRBJ1-2 | TRBD1 | - | TRBV5-4 | CASSPPIGQGANYGYTF | TGTGCCAGCAGCCCCCCGATCGGACAGGGAGCTAACTATGGCTACACCTTC
TRBJ2-1 | TRBD2 | - | TRBV7-2 | CASSWSGEYNEQFF | TGTGCCAGCAGCTGGAGCGGGGAATACAATGAGCAGTTCTTC
TRBJ2-7 | TRBD2 | - | TRBV7-8 | CASSLVGLAGGREQYF | TGTGCCAGCAGCTTAGTAGGACTAGCGGGAGGGCGCGAGCAGTACTTC
TRBJ2-7 | - | - | TRBV6-5 | CASSYGPGSTYEQYF | TGTGCCAGCAGTTATGGGCCGGGATCCACCTACGAGCAGTACTTC
TRBJ2-7 | - | - | TRBV29-1 | CSVEIRVGEQYF | TGCAGCGTTGAAATCAGGGTTGGGGAGCAGTACTTC
TRBJ2-2 | TRBD2 | - | TRBV4-1 | CASSHGPSGSFGELFF | TGCGCCAGCAGCCACGGCCCTAGCGGGAGTTTCGGGGAGCTGTTTTTT
TRBJ2-3 | - | - | TRBV18 | CASSPNHLGGGPDTQYF | TGTGCCAGCTCACCAAATCATCTGGGAGGGGGGCCAGATACGCAGTATTTT
TRBJ1-4 | TRBD1 | few | TRBV5-6 | CASSYRGVNEKLFF | TGTGCCAGCAGCTACAGGGGCGTTAATGAAAAACTGTTTTTT
TRBJ2-7 | - | - | TRBV7-2 | CASSFGLRYEQYF | TGTGCCAGCAGCTTCGGTCTACGCTACGAGCAGTACTTC
TRBJ2-7 | - | few | TRBV11-2 | CASSLNVKGDEQYF | TGTGCCAGCAGCTTAAATGTGAAAGGGGACGAGCAGTACTTC
TRBJ2-5 | TRBD1 | - | TRBV7-2 | CASSLDRGETQYF | TGTGCCAGCAGCTTAGACAGGGGGGAGACCCAGTACTTC
TRBJ2-1 | TRBD2 | once | TRBV6-8 | CASSPLTSGTYATDPLRLF | TGTGCCAGCAGCCCCCTCACTAGCGGGACTTACGCTACCGATCCCCTCCGACTCTTC
TRBJ2-7 | - | - | TRBV7-9 | CASSLASGLTEQYF | TGTGCCAGCAGCTTAGCCAGCGGACTTACAGAGCAGTACTTC
TRBJ2-3 | TRBD2 | - | TRBV25-1 | CASSEFVTSGQTDTQYF | TGTGCCAGCAGTGAATTTGTTACTAGCGGGCAAACAGATACGCAGTATTTT
TRBJ2-5 | - | - | TRBV27 | CASSFLERPETQYF | TGTGCCAGCAGTTTTCTGGAGCGTCCCGAGACCCAGTACTTC
TRBJ1-2 | - | - | TRBV7-9 | CASSPPPSYGYTF | TGTGCCAGCAGCCCCCCCCCTAGTTATGGCTACACCTTC